This T cell receptor beta chain appears in the sequencing data of a study of cytomegalovirus exposure and HLA in healthy donors. Findings and limits, study-wide: Cytomegalovirus association was assigned to approximately 160 TCR beta chains. A few CMV-associated chains proved CMV antigen-specific in vitro. According to a later analysis, TCR clusters from the first cohort tended to co-occur in the 120 or so validation repertoires. Rarity marked most TCR sequences, yet some public TCRs occurred in many donors.

Turning to this clone: What it binds is not known.

Germline CDR1 and CDR2: SGHTA and FQGNSA. This CDR3 has 15 residues. Trimming took 3 bases from V and 5 from J, leaving 15 bases between them. The protocol was immunoSEQ multiplex PCR, while the TCRdb copy is restricted to in-frame clones and leaves out a portion. The table records 100,000 or so clones, about 85% of them present only once. The sequenced material came from PBMCs. This chain connects TRBV7-2 to TRBJ2-3; D remains ambiguous. This TCR was sampled from a man between 18 and 29 years old in good health and CMV-seropositive. The CDR3 protein is CASSFRRLTEDTQYF. The CDR3 bases are TGTGCCAGCAGCTTTAGGCGGCTAACCGAAGATACGCAGTATTTT.